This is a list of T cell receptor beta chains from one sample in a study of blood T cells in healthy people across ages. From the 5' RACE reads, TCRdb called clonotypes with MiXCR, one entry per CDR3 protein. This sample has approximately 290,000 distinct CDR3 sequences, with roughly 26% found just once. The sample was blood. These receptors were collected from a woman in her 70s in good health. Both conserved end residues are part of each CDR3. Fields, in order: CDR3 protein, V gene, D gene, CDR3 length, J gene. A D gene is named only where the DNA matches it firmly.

cdr3_aa: CASSGQRVELRYGYTF; v_call: TRBV6-1; d_call: NA; cdr3_length: 16; j_call: TRBJ1-2
cdr3_aa: CASSTDRGISKEQFF; v_call: TRBV7-2; d_call: TRBD1; cdr3_length: 15; j_call: TRBJ2-1
cdr3_aa: CASSLTGVNGEAFF; v_call: TRBV11-2; d_call: TRBD1; cdr3_length: 14; j_call: TRBJ1-1
cdr3_aa: CASSKTGQGTYEQYF; v_call: TRBV21-1; d_call: NA; cdr3_length: 15; j_call: NA
cdr3_aa: CASTPGPGGAYEQYF; v_call: TRBV3-1; d_call: NA; cdr3_length: 15; j_call: NA
cdr3_aa: CASSDPLERNNEQFF; v_call: TRBV6-1; d_call: NA; cdr3_length: 15; j_call: TRBJ2-1
cdr3_aa: CASSPWTSGRAEQFF; v_call: TRBV27; d_call: TRBD2; cdr3_length: 15; j_call: TRBJ2-1
cdr3_aa: CASGSHRGQADEKLFF; v_call: TRBV5-1; d_call: NA; cdr3_length: 16; j_call: TRBJ1-4
cdr3_aa: CASSRWGQGLSNTGELFF; v_call: TRBV28; d_call: TRBD1; cdr3_length: 18; j_call: TRBJ2-2
cdr3_aa: CASTPGRGPYEQYF; v_call: TRBV12-3/TRBV12-4; d_call: NA; cdr3_length: 14; j_call: NA
cdr3_aa: CASSAASGEHPYF; v_call: TRBV5-1; d_call: NA; cdr3_length: 13; j_call: TRBJ2-5
cdr3_aa: CASSPDRFGNQPQHF; v_call: TRBV2; d_call: NA; cdr3_length: 15; j_call: TRBJ1-5
cdr3_aa: CASADGQPNTEAFF; v_call: TRBV5-1; d_call: NA; cdr3_length: 14; j_call: TRBJ1-1
cdr3_aa: CASSQGDRTNVLTF; v_call: TRBV14; d_call: TRBD1; cdr3_length: 14; j_call: TRBJ2-6
cdr3_aa: CATRQGARDTQYF; v_call: TRBV15; d_call: TRBD1; cdr3_length: 13; j_call: TRBJ2-3
cdr3_aa: CSGHRGETQYF; v_call: TRBV29-1; d_call: TRBD1; cdr3_length: 11; j_call: TRBJ2-5
cdr3_aa: CASSLQGQGEKLFF; v_call: TRBV4-1; d_call: NA; cdr3_length: 14; j_call: TRBJ1-4
cdr3_aa: CASMAGRNTEAFF; v_call: TRBV19; d_call: NA; cdr3_length: 13; j_call: TRBJ1-1
cdr3_aa: CSVESEGREQIF; v_call: TRBV29-1; d_call: NA; cdr3_length: 12; j_call: TRBJ2-1
cdr3_aa: CASSLTTRTSGNVNEQFF; v_call: TRBV11-2; d_call: TRBD2; cdr3_length: 18; j_call: TRBJ2-1
cdr3_aa: CASSLHNVLTF; v_call: TRBV6-1; d_call: NA; cdr3_length: 11; j_call: TRBJ2-6
cdr3_aa: CASSSRSSGANVLTF; v_call: TRBV6-1; d_call: NA; cdr3_length: 15; j_call: TRBJ2-6
cdr3_aa: CASSPRAPEKLFF; v_call: TRBV4-2; d_call: NA; cdr3_length: 13; j_call: TRBJ1-4
cdr3_aa: CASSAGQSYEQYF; v_call: TRBV5-6; d_call: NA; cdr3_length: 13; j_call: TRBJ2-7
cdr3_aa: CASSQAGTGGDWNEQFF; v_call: TRBV4-2; d_call: TRBD1; cdr3_length: 17; j_call: TRBJ2-1
cdr3_aa: CSAPGLAGNEQFF; v_call: TRBV20-1; d_call: TRBD2; cdr3_length: 13; j_call: NA
cdr3_aa: CASSPSGNREQFF; v_call: TRBV7-8; d_call: TRBD2; cdr3_length: 13; j_call: TRBJ2-1
cdr3_aa: CASSQDSGNLDTQYF; v_call: TRBV4-1; d_call: TRBD2; cdr3_length: 15; j_call: TRBJ2-3